The 30 T cell receptor beta chains below come from one sample, sequenced in a study of blood T cell repertoires in COVID-19. Generated by immunoSEQ multiplex PCR, the TCRdb table keeps only in-frame clones and is missing some. Of 290,000 or so clones detected, 85% to 90% appear once; the ten largest clones hold 3.5% to 4.5%. Material for sequencing was PBMCs or T cells enriched from blood (not recorded which). Receptors originate from a woman aged 18-30 years with acute COVID-19.

This clone was observed once. The chain employs TRBV5-1 and TRBJ2-7, with 7 bases lining up with TRBD1. The CDR3 is 14 amino acids. Germline CDR1 SGHRS, CDR2 YFSETQ. Trimming cost V 7 bases and J 5 bases; bases outside gene matches: 12. CDR3 sequence: CASRRDSWSNEQYF. The CDR3 nucleotides are TGCGCCAGCCGTCGGGACAGCTGGTCCAACGAGCAGTACTTC.

This chain joins TRBV19 and TRBJ2-3; the D gene is possibly TRBD2 (6 bases). Between the trimmed V and J ends, which lost 7 bases and 2 bases, there was a span of 13 bases. This CDR3 is built from 14 residues. Germline V lookup: CDR1 LNHDA, CDR2 SQIVND (reference sequence). As DNA, the CDR3 is TGTGCCAGTAAGGACGGGGGTCTCACAGATACGCAGTATTTT. This translates into CASKDGGLTDTQYF.

The chain has TRBV6-6 and TRBJ2-5; D possibly corresponds to TRBD1 (5 bases). Germline CDR1 is MNHNY and CDR2 is SVGAGI (reference sequence). This CDR3 is 15 amino acids long. Trimming pared 0 bases from V and 2 bases from J, leaving 10 bases between. This chain's CDR3 is CASSYSSTDQETQYF. Here the CDR3 DNA reads TGTGCCAGCAGTTACTCATCGACAGATCAAGAGACCCAGTACTTC.

This clone was recorded many times. V usage is TRBV30 and J usage is TRBJ1-5, with TRBD1 identical over 7 bases. The J segment lost 9 bases and the V segment lost 5 bases, leaving 13 bases of the junction unmatched. CDR1 is GTSNPN, CDR2 SVGIG, per germline (reference sequence). The CDR3 extends over 14 amino acids. CDR3 protein: CAWAPLRGHRPQHF. As DNA, the CDR3 is TGTGCCTGGGCCCCACTGAGGGGGCATCGGCCCCAGCATTTT.

The V call is TRBV28, the J call TRBJ2-7; D is unresolved. The CDR3 runs to 15 residues. Deletions cut 6 bases from V and 2 bases from J, with 17 bases between. Per the germline V gene, CDR1 is MDHEN and CDR2 is SYDVKM. CDR3 sequence (DNA): TGTGCCAGCAGGTCCGACGGTAGGAGTCCCTACGAGCAGTACTTC. It translates to CASRSDGRSPYEQYF.

The gene calls are TRBV28 and TRBJ1-5, with 12 bases that match TRBD1. The V and J ends lost 6 bases and 4 bases, in that order; junction bases with no gene match: 7. The CDR3 totals 16 residues. Germline CDR1 and CDR2: MDHEN and SYDVKM. The CDR3 reads CASSSGTGGLNQPQHF. The CDR3 DNA follows: TGTGCCAGCAGCTCCGGGACAGGGGGCTTAAATCAGCCCCAGCATTTT. Full variable domain (remainder filled in from reference TRBV28 and TRBJ1-5): DVKVTQSSRYLVKRTGEKVFLECVQDMDHENMFWYRQDPGLGLRLIYFSYDVKMKEKGDIPEGYSVSREKKERFSLILESASTNQTSMYLCASSSGTGGLNQPQHFGDGTRLSIL.

This clone showed up just once. The rearrangement joins TRBV9 to TRBJ1-3; 7 bases match TRBD1. The CDR3 covers 13 residues. CDR1 and CDR2 from the germline V gene are SGDLS and YYNGEE. Trimming cost V 4 bases and J 7 bases; bases outside gene matches: 5. The CDR3 DNA reads as TGTGCCAGCAGCATAACAGGGGAGAACACCATATATTTT. Amino acid sequence: CASSITGENTIYF.

J is TRBJ2-1 and V is TRBV5-1; a possible D gene is TRBD1 (5 bases). V dropped 3 bases and J dropped 0 bases, with 13 bases sitting between them. The V gene's germline CDR1 is SGHRS and CDR2 YFSETQ. CDR3 length: 16 amino acids. CDR3 nucleotides: TGCGCCAGCAGCTGGACCAGGGCCGACTCCTACAATGAGCAGTTCTTC. Its translation: CASSWTRADSYNEQFF.

The chain is built from TRBV5-1 and TRBJ1-1; no clear D. Germline V gives CDR1 SGHRS, CDR2 YFSETQ. V was trimmed by 4 bases and J by 5 bases, leaving 27 bases between them. This CDR3 region has 18 residues. CDR3 in amino acids: CASSIARTRNPVETEAFF. CDR3 DNA: TGCGCCAGCAGCATCGCTCGCACCCGAAACCCCGTGGAGACTGAAGCTTTCTTT.

This clone was seen at least ten times. The chain combines TRBV19 with TRBJ2-7; 7 bases are a match to TRBD1. Trimming removed 7 bases from V and 0 bases from J; junction bases left unmatched: 6. There are 14 residues in the CDR3. Germline CDR1 reads LNHDA; CDR2 reads SQIVND (reference sequence). This CDR3 reads CASKQGVSSYEQYF. The CDR3 region has the DNA TGTGCCAGTAAGCAGGGGGTAAGCTCCTACGAGCAGTACTTC.

The V gene is TRBV2, the J gene TRBJ1-1, with D maybe TRBD1 (6 bases). Between the trimmed V and J ends, which lost 6 bases and 1 base, there was a span of 12 bases. Germline CDR1 is SNHLY and CDR2 is FYNNEI. The CDR3 totals 14 residues. This CDR3 reads CASRGTGSNTEAFF. The CDR3 nucleotides are TGTGCCAGCAGGGGAACAGGGTCGAACACTGAAGCTTTCTTT.

To note about this clone: At one of its ends the junction is not consistent with the germline gene, which may arise from a read error. The rearrangement uses TRBV6-2 or TRBV6-3 and TRBJ2-7; the match to TRBD2 covers 7 bases. The germline V gene has CDR1 MNHEY and CDR2 SVGEGT. CDR3 length: 11 amino acids. CDR3 nucleotides: TGTGCCAGCAATTACGTGGGACTACAGTACTTC. It translates to CASNYVGLQYF.

This clone occurred once. The V gene is TRBV5-6, the J gene TRBJ1-2; 8 bases are a match to TRBD1. CDR3 length equals 14 residues. CDR1 is SGHDT and CDR2 is YYEEEE in the germline V gene. Trimming removed 4 bases from V and 7 bases from J; junction bases left unmatched: 9. The CDR3 region is CASSPSGTGFGYTF. In nucleotides, the CDR3 is TGTGCCAGCAGCCCCTCCGGGACAGGCTTTGGCTACACCTTC.

This chain links TRBV6-2 or TRBV6-3 with TRBJ1-2, with TRBD1 matching over 9 bases. Germline V lookup: CDR1 MNHEY, CDR2 SVGEGT. The ends lost 6 bases at V and 8 bases at J; junction bases unmatched: 13. This CDR3 is 15 amino acids long. In DNA, the CDR3 is TGTGCCAGCAGCCTCACTCGGACAGGGGTAGACGGCTACACCTTC. It translates to CASSLTRTGVDGYTF.

The V gene is TRBV19, the J gene TRBJ2-1, with no clear D. V lost 5 bases and J 0 bases, leaving 11 bases between the germline ends. CDR1 and CDR2 from the germline V gene are LNHDA and SQIVND (reference sequence). The CDR3 contains 15 residues. CDR3: CASSLSRYSYNEQFF. The CDR3 DNA reads as TGTGCCAGTAGTCTCAGCAGGTACTCCTACAATGAGCAGTTCTTC.

CDR3: CASSQESAGSFEAFF. The CDR3 DNA follows: TGCGCCAGCAGCCAAGAGTCCGCAGGTTCTTTTGAAGCTTTCTTT. The chain employs TRBV4-1 and TRBJ1-1; no clear D. The V and J ends lost 0 bases and 7 bases respectively, with 15 bases between them. CDR1 and CDR2 (germline): MGHRA, YSYEKL. The CDR3 is 15 residues long.

This clone was seen only a few times. V gene TRBV2 combines with J gene TRBJ1-3; 7 nucleotides match TRBD1. The length of the CDR3 is 16 residues. Germline V gives CDR1 SNHLY, CDR2 FYNNEI. The ends lost 4 bases at V and 2 bases at J; junction bases unmatched: 8. The CDR3 bases are TGTGCCAGCAGTGTGTACAGGGGTACTACTGGAAACACCATATATTTT. Its protein product is CASSVYRGTTGNTIYF.

V and J are TRBV5-1 and TRBJ2-7, with 9 bases lining up with TRBD2. The CDR3 totals 15 residues. The V and J ends lost 0 bases and 5 bases, in that order; junction bases with no gene match: 6. Germline V gene lookup returns CDR1 SGHRS and CDR2 YFSETQ. CDR3 in DNA: TGCGCCAGCAGCTTGGGCGGGGGGGTTTACGACGAGCAGTACTTC. Protein sequence: CASSLGGGVYDEQYF.

The chain joins TRBV3-1 (or the pseudogene TRBV3-2) to TRBJ2-1, with a tentative D call TRBD2 (5 bases). Germline V gene sequence: CDR1 LGHDT, CDR2 YNNKEL (reference sequence). Trimming left V 2 bases short and J 7 bases short, with 12 bases between. This CDR3 has 14 residues. The CDR3 region is CASSQTRDKNEQFF. The CDR3 DNA reads as TGTGCCAGCAGCCAAACCCGGGATAAAAATGAGCAGTTCTTC.

CDR3 sequence (DNA): TGTGCCAGTAGTCCAACCGACAGGGGCGACACTGAAGCTTTCTTT. Translated, it gives CASSPTDRGDTEAFF. The V call is TRBV19, the J call TRBJ1-1, with 8 positions matching TRBD1. V was pared by 5 bases and J by 3 bases, with 8 bases of the junction left unmatched. The CDR3 is 15 residues long. Germline-derived CDR1 and CDR2 are LNHDA and SQIVND (reference sequence).

This clone is a singleton in its sample. The genes are TRBV9 and TRBJ2-1, with 7 bases fitting TRBD2. The CDR3 covers 17 residues. V was pared by 0 bases and J by 1 base, with 7 bases of the junction left unmatched. The V gene's germline CDR1 is SGDLS and CDR2 YYNGEE. CDR3 DNA sequence: TGTGCCAGCAGCGTAGGGGATAGCGGGCCGTCCTACAATGAGCAGTTCTTC. This translates into CASSVGDSGPSYNEQFF.

This clone came up a few times. The chain couples TRBV5-1 to TRBJ1-1; TRBD1 aligns across 11 bases. V lost 0 bases to trimming and J lost 5 bases; unmatched junction nucleotides: 3. Germline-derived CDR1 and CDR2 are SGHRS and YFSETQ. The CDR3 length is 15 residues. The CDR3 reads CASSLVGTGGTEAFF. Here the CDR3 DNA reads TGCGCCAGCAGCTTGGTCGGGACAGGGGGTACTGAAGCTTTCTTT.

This clone appeared once. An end of the junction does not agree with germline; a read error may underlie this. The chain joins TRBV2 to TRBJ1-5; 7 nucleotides match TRBD1. The CDR3 covers 12 residues. Germline CDR1 is SNHLY and CDR2 is FYNNEI. CDR3 nucleotide sequence: TGTGCCAGCAGGCCCCTGTGGGGACAGAAGGATTTT. Encoded protein: CASRPLWGQKDF. Full variable domain (missing parts from reference TRBV2 and TRBJ1-5): EPEVTQTPSHQVTQMGQEVILRCVPISNHLYFYWYRQILGQKVEFLVSFYNNEISEKSEIFDDQFSVERPDGSNFTLKIRSTKLEDSAMYFCASRPLWGQKDFGDGTRLSIL.

This clone was picked up a small number of times. Written as DNA, the CDR3 is TGTGCCACCAGTGATTACGGCGGGAGGGCCCACAATGAGCAGTTCTTC. This translates into CATSDYGGRAHNEQFF. The chain recombines TRBV24-1 with TRBJ2-1; 9 nucleotides line up with TRBD2. The CDR3 consists of 16 residues. Looked up from germline, CDR1 is KGHDR and CDR2 is SFDVKD. The V segment lost 2 bases and the J segment 5 bases; nucleotides outside the gene matches: 6.

There are a few counts of this clone. The chain couples TRBV7-2 to TRBJ1-4; 9 bases fit TRBD1. Germline V lookup: CDR1 SGHTA, CDR2 FQGNSA. The CDR3 extends over 15 amino acids. The V gene end was trimmed by 1 base and the J gene end by 8 bases; junction bases not matched to a gene: 5. In DNA form, the CDR3 reads TGTGCCAGCAGCTTAGGAACAGGGGGCTGGGAAAAACTGTTTTTT. Its translation is CASSLGTGGWEKLFF. The full variable domain, in which reference TRBV7-2 and TRBJ1-4 provide the parts outside the CDR3, is GAGVSQSPSNKVTEKGKDVELRCDPISGHTALYWYRQSLGQGLEFLIYFQGNSAPDKSGLPSDRFSAERTGGSVSTLTIQRTQQEDSAVYLCASSLGTGGWEKLFFGSGTQLSVL.

This clone is a singleton in its sample. In nucleotides, the CDR3 is TGTGCCAGCAGTAAAGGGCTGATCACAGATACGCAGTATTTT. Its translation is CASSKGLITDTQYF. The chain is built from TRBV2 and TRBJ2-3; D unresolved. CDR1 and CDR2 from the germline V gene are SNHLY and FYNNEI. The CDR3 has 14 residues. The V end lost 5 bases, the J end lost 2 bases, and 11 bases lay between the germline ends.

The V and J genes are TRBV6-4 and TRBJ2-7; 11 bases map to TRBD2. This CDR3 spans 15 amino acids. Germline V gene lookup returns CDR1 MRHNA and CDR2 SNTAGT. V shed 7 bases, J shed 0 bases, and the junction held 5 bases outside the gene matches. CDR3 residues: CASTTSGSSSYEQYF. CDR3 bases: TGTGCCAGCACCACTAGCGGGAGTTCCTCCTACGAGCAGTACTTC.

This clone appeared a single time. This rearrangement joins TRBV7-9 to TRBJ2-3; TRBD2 matches 8 bases. CDR3 size: 16 residues. Germline V gene data show CDR1 as SEHNR and CDR2 as FQNEAQ (reference sequence). The trim removed 3 bases at V and 8 bases at J, leaving 13 bases unmatched. The CDR3, as DNA: TGTGCCAGCAGCTTCCCCTTGGCGGGAGGTGGGGTTACGCAGTATTTT. It encodes CASSFPLAGGGVTQYF.

The chain links TRBV11-1 to TRBJ2-6; TRBD1 might be the D (5 bases). This CDR3 has 16 residues. Between the trimmed V and J ends, which lost 2 bases and 4 bases, there was a span of 12 bases. CDR1 and CDR2 (germline): SGHAT, FQDESV (reference sequence). CDR3 sequence (DNA): TGTGCCAGCAGCTTACCGATAGGGGCCGGGGCCAACGTCCTGACTTTC. The encoded protein is CASSLPIGAGANVLTF.

This clone was recorded only once. The rearrangement links TRBV27 to TRBJ1-1; the D gene is possibly TRBD1 (5 bases). CDR1 and CDR2 from the germline V gene are MNHEY and SMNVEV (reference sequence). The CDR3 has 14 amino acids. Trimming took off 5 bases at V and 5 bases at J, with 15 bases between the two ends. CDR3 sequence: CASSPPGGRTEAFF. Here the CDR3 DNA reads TGTGCCAGCAGTCCTCCGGGGGGGAGGACTGAAGCTTTCTTT.